Shown below are 23 T cell receptor beta chains from a single sample sequenced in a study of regulatory T cells in long-lasting Graves disease (dated by TCRdb to about 2021). According to the study, the label for this sample's time point signals: persistent/refractory GD, antithyroid drugs over 5 years with positive TRAb. For both TCR sequencing and RNA sequencing, RNA was extracted from PBMCs in TRIzol. Libraries were built with multiplex PCR. Sequencing instrument: Illumina HiSeq 4000. iRepertoire HTBI primers and Arm-PCR amplification of CDR3 regions were used to construct TCR beta libraries. The raw public data were reprocessed by TCRdb itself: fastp quality trimming at Q25, MiXCR clonotype calling, in-frame beta chains only. Every distinct CDR3 protein forms one entry, paired with its most common genes and DNA. The sample yields roughly 700,000 distinct CDR3 sequences; about 32% were counted once. The leading ten clones occupy around 42% of the sample.

The sample in question was peripheral blood mononuclear cells (PBMCs), obtained when the disease was refractory, from a patient treated with antithyroid drugs. These receptor sequences come from a female donor with Graves disease.

CDR3 sequence (DNA): TGTGCCAGCAGCAGAAGACAGGGGACCACTGAAGCTTTCTTT. Translation gives CASSRRQGTTEAFF. This chain joins TRBV2 and TRBJ1-1, with 8 positions matching TRBD1. Germline loops: CDR1 SNHLY, CDR2 FYNNEI. The CDR3 length is 14 residues. V was clipped by 6 bases and J by 4 bases; unmatched bases: 7.

This clonotype has only one observation. The chain is built from TRBV7-3 and TRBJ1-2; D not certain. V lost 5 bases and J 8 bases, leaving 15 bases between the germline ends. The CDR3 consists of 13 residues. The germline gives CDR1 SGHTA, CDR2 FQGTGA. The CDR3: CASSPGSSRGYTF. The CDR3 DNA sequence: TGTGCCAGCAGCCCCGGGTCATCGAGGGGCTACACCTTC.

In its sample, this clonotype was seen many times. The CDR3 region has the DNA TGTGCCAGCAGCCCTAGCGGGAGGGCGGCCGGGGAGCTGTTTTTT. Its protein is CASSPSGRAAGELFF. This chain connects TRBV12-3 or TRBV12-4 to TRBJ2-2, with TRBD2 identical over 12 bases. The CDR3 has 15 amino acids. With V trimmed by 6 bases and J by 6 bases, 5 bases remained unmatched.

The CDR3 loop reads CASSLPGTGSNYGYTF. The DNA for the CDR3 is TGTGCCAGCAGCCTGCCCGGGACAGGATCTAACTATGGCTACACCTTC. The genes are TRBV13 and TRBJ1-2; TRBD1 matches at 8 bases. V lost 5 bases to trimming and J lost 0 bases; unmatched junction nucleotides: 8. Germline CDR1 and CDR2: PRHDT and FYEKMQ (reference sequence). The CDR3 sequence is 16 residues long.

A few counts support this clonotype. The chain employs TRBV6-5 and TRBJ1-6; D gene ambiguous. The CDR3 is 15 residues long. Germline assignment: CDR1 MNHEY and CDR2 SVGAGI. Trimming shortened V by 0 bases and J by 7 bases, and 10 bases separated the two germline ends. In nucleotides, the CDR3 is TGTGCCAGCAGTTACTCGGGGTTTGGGAATTCACCCCTCCACTTT. Residues: CASSYSGFGNSPLHF.

This sequence joins TRBV18 and TRBJ2-7, with 8 bases aligning to TRBD2. V dropped 8 bases and J dropped 0; count of bases not matched to a gene: 9. CDR1 is KGHSH and CDR2 is LQKENI in the germline V gene. CDR3 length: 15 amino acids. For the CDR3, the DNA is TGTGCCAGCCAAAAACTAGCGGATAGCTCCTACGAGCAGTACTTC. This gives the protein CASQKLADSSYEQYF.

This clonotype was found many times. The CDR3 here is CASSDAQLHNSPLHF. The CDR3 DNA sequence: TGTGCCAGCAGTGATGCTCAACTCCATAATTCACCCCTCCACTTT. The V gene is TRBV2, the J gene TRBJ1-6; D uncertain. The CDR3 covers 15 residues. CDR1 and CDR2 from the germline V gene are SNHLY and FYNNEI. V lost 3 bases, J lost 5 bases, and 11 bases lay in between.

The rearrangement uses TRBV29-1 and TRBJ1-2; possible D gene TRBD1, 5 bases. The germline V gene encodes CDR1 SQVTM and CDR2 ANQGSEA. The CDR3 has 10 residues. V lost 7 bases, J lost 5 bases, and 8 bases lay in between. The CDR3: CSGGTYGYTF. The CDR3 DNA reads as TGCAGCGGCGGGACGTATGGCTACACCTTC.

V usage is TRBV6-6 and J usage is TRBJ1-2, with D uncertain. Trimming cost V 0 bases and J 0 bases, with 11 bases left between them. Germline V gene data show CDR1 as MNHNY and CDR2 as SVGAGI (reference sequence). The CDR3 has 16 amino acids. The CDR3 DNA follows: TGTGCCAGCAGTTACTCGATGTCAGCCTCTAACTATGGCTACACCTTC. This sequence encodes CASSYSMSASNYGYTF.

V and J are TRBV5-5 and TRBJ1-1; D unclear. The CDR3 runs 14 residues. From germline, CDR1 is SGHKS and CDR2 YYEKEE (reference sequence). The ends were cut back, 5 bases at V and 4 bases at J, with 15 bases in the middle. CDR3 DNA: TGTGCCAGCAGTCCGGAACCCCGCCCCACTGAAGCTTTCTTT. Encoded protein: CASSPEPRPTEAFF.

J is TRBJ2-5 and V is TRBV5-1; D is unresolved. Germline CDR1 SGHRS, CDR2 YFSETQ. The CDR3 has 13 residues. V shed 6 bases and J shed 1 base, with 10 bases lying between them. Here the CDR3 reads CASTAPGQETQYF. The CDR3 DNA reads TGCGCCAGCACCGCTCCAGGCCAAGAGACCCAGTACTTC. Based on the CDR3 plus reference TRBV5-1 and TRBJ2-5, the full variable domain is KAGVTQTPRYLIKTRGQQVTLSCSPISGHRSVSWYQQTPGQGLQFLFEYFSETQRNKGNFPGRFSGRQFSNSRSEMNVSTLELGDSALYLCASTAPGQETQYFGPGTRLLVL.

V gene TRBV6-4 combines with J gene TRBJ2-2, with a tentative D call TRBD1 (5 bases). The V gene lost 6 bases and the J gene lost 5 bases, with 16 bases spanning the gap. This CDR3 region has 15 residues. Germline V gene sequence: CDR1 MRHNA, CDR2 SNTAGT. The CDR3 DNA sequence: TGTGCCAGCAGCCCCCAGGGCCGAAGGACCGGGGAGCTGTTTTTT. It is translated as CASSPQGRRTGELFF.

CDR3 region: CASSRQGANTIYF. The DNA of the CDR3 is TGTGCCAGCAGCCGACAGGGGGCAAACACCATATATTTT. This chain joins TRBV28 and TRBJ1-3; 10 nucleotides line up with TRBD1. Germline V lookup: CDR1 MDHEN, CDR2 SYDVKM. J gave up 6 bases and V 6 bases, and 2 bases lay outside the gene matches. This CDR3 contains 13 residues.

The rearrangement joins TRBV29-1 to TRBJ2-3; D is undetermined. The CDR3 is 10 amino acids. Trimming took 7 bases from V and 4 from J, leaving 6 bases between them. The V gene's germline CDR1 is SQVTM and CDR2 ANQGSEA. CDR3 sequence: CSAGPDTQYF. The CDR3 DNA sequence: TGCAGCGCTGGGCCAGATACGCAGTATTTT.

The gene calls are TRBV28 and TRBJ1-1, with TRBD1 identical over 10 bases. The V gene's germline CDR1 is MDHEN and CDR2 SYDVKM. CDR3 length: 16 amino acids. With V trimmed by 3 bases and J by 3 bases, 7 bases remained unmatched. In nucleotides, the CDR3 is TGTGCCAGCAGTTTTGCGGGACAGGGGTTTTACACTGAAGCTTTCTTT. Its protein product is CASSFAGQGFYTEAFF.

This clonotype was recorded a few times. The V and J genes are TRBV19 and TRBJ2-7; D possibly corresponds to TRBD1 (5 bases). V dropped 5 bases and J dropped 3 bases, with 14 bases sitting between them. The length of the CDR3 is 14 residues. Germline V CDR1 and CDR2: LNHDA, SQIVND (reference sequence). CDR3 residues: CASSESGHGYEQYF. In DNA, the CDR3 is TGTGCCAGTAGTGAGTCAGGGCATGGCTACGAGCAGTACTTC.

The chain uses TRBV19 and TRBJ2-1, with TRBD2 matching 11 bases. In germline, CDR1 is LNHDA, CDR2 SQIVND (reference sequence). The CDR3 sequence is 15 residues long. J gave up 7 bases and V 6 bases, and 8 bases lay outside the gene matches. CDR3 DNA sequence: TGTGCCAGTAGGAAGAATAGCGGGAGGGATAATGAGCAGTTCTTC. This codes for CASRKNSGRDNEQFF.

There are a few counts of this clonotype. This chain connects TRBV20-1 to TRBJ2-7; 9 bases line up with TRBD1. The CDR3 has 14 amino acids. Trimming at V came to 5 bases and at J to 0 bases, leaving 5 bases not matched to a gene. CDR1 is DFQATT and CDR2 is SNEGSKA in the germline V gene (reference sequence). The CDR3 sequence: CSAWGDRASYEQYF. DNA of the CDR3: TGCAGTGCTTGGGGGGACAGGGCCTCCTACGAGCAGTACTTC.

The chain is built from TRBV15 and TRBJ2-7; possibly TRBD1 or TRBD2 for D (5 bases each). Trimming stripped 0 bases from V and 4 bases from J, with 10 bases between. The V gene's germline CDR1 is LNHNV and CDR2 YYDKDF (reference sequence). The CDR3 runs to 14 residues. CDR3: CATSRERGAYEQYF. DNA of the CDR3: TGTGCCACCAGCAGAGAAAGGGGAGCATACGAGCAGTACTTC.

This clonotype appeared a few times. The chain joins TRBV3-1 to TRBJ1-2; no definite D call. The CDR3 consists of 15 residues. With 1 base removed from V and 10 bases from J, the gap between germline ends came to 19 bases. CDR1 is LGHDT, CDR2 YNNKEL, per germline (reference sequence). This CDR3 reads CASSQVTVLPSYYTF. DNA for the CDR3: TGTGCCAGCAGCCAAGTCACGGTCCTACCCTCATACTACACCTTC. The whole variable domain, remainder taken from reference TRBV3-1 and TRBJ1-2, is DTAVSQTPKYLVTQMGNDKSIKCEQNLGHDTMYWYKQDSKKFLKIMFSYNNKELIINETVPNRFSPKSPDKAHLNLHINSLELGDSAVYFCASSQVTVLPSYYTFGSGTRLTVV.

The count of this clonotype is one. This chain connects TRBV20-1 to TRBJ2-3; D gene unclear. CDR1 and CDR2 (germline): DFQATT, SNEGSKA (reference sequence). This CDR3 has 13 amino acids. V was pared by 3 bases and J by 1 base, with 8 bases between. Written as DNA, the CDR3 is TGCAGTGCTAGTCTGGCGGGCACAGATACGCAGTATTTT. It codes for CSASLAGTDTQYF.

This clonotype was counted a few times. The chain couples TRBV30 to TRBJ2-7; 8 positions agree with TRBD1. Germline-derived CDR1 and CDR2 are GTSNPN and SVGIG (reference sequence). V lost 0 bases and J lost 2; bases outside the gene matches: 0. CDR3 length: 13 residues. The CDR3, as DNA: TGTGCCTGGAGTGTCAGGGGGCCCTACGAGCAGTACTTC. It codes for CAWSVRGPYEQYF.

This clonotype was picked up a small number of times. V usage is TRBV3-1 and J usage is TRBJ1-1; D remains ambiguous. CDR3 length: 13 residues. The V end was cut by 4 bases, the J end by 6 bases, with 12 bases between. Germline values: CDR1 LGHDT, CDR2 YNNKEL (reference sequence). The CDR3 here is CASSRFRTSEAFF. CDR3 sequence (DNA): TGTGCCAGCAGCCGGTTCCGGACCTCTGAAGCTTTCTTT.